Listed below are T cell receptor beta chains from one sample, sequenced in a study of T cells in narcolepsy. The assay was immunoSEQ multiplex PCR, and TCRdb's table has in-frame clones only and misses some. The sample holds approximately 26,000 clones, roughly 86% seen once. The sample taken for sequencing was memory (CD45RA-) CD4+ T cells from blood. Receptors originate from a human donor in good health. CDR3s include the opening cysteine and the closing phenylalanine or tryptophan. D genes are given only for firm matches. Where a row states a size, it is once, few, many or the class of an expanded clone; other rows omit it.

NA,TRBJ2-7,NA,TRBV27,TGTGCCAGCAGAACCGCAGATTGGGGCAGCCCCTACGAGCAGTACTTC,CASRTADWGSPYEQYF
NA,TRBJ2-7,NA,TRBV27,TGTGCCAGCAGTTTTCGGATGAGGGGCAGGGCCGGCGAGCAGTACTTC,CASSFRMRGRAGEQYF
NA,TRBJ2-7,NA,TRBV7-2,TGTGCCAGCAGCTTAGTCCAGGGGACGTACGAGCAGTACTTC,CASSLVQGTYEQYF
NA,TRBJ1-1,NA,TRBV7-2,TGTGCCAGCAGCTTAAGGGCGGTTATGAACACTGAAGCTTTCTTT,CASSLRAVMNTEAFF
NA,TRBJ1-5,NA,TRBV7-2,TGTGCCAGCAGCCCCGGGGAGGCGCCACTCAATCAGCCCCAGCATTTT,CASSPGEAPLNQPQHF
NA,TRBJ2-1,TRBD2,TRBV4-2,TGTGCCAGCAGCCAAAGACTAGCGGGAGTGTATGAGCAGTTCTTC,CASSQRLAGVYEQFF
NA,TRBJ2-1,NA,TRBV27,TGTGCCAGCAGTTTATTTTCTGCGGGGCCGAGCTCCTACAATGAGCAGTTCTTC,CASSLFSAGPSSYNEQFF
NA,TRBJ2-3,NA,TRBV19,TGTGCCAGTAGTGGGGGACCTGCCGGGCTGGATACGCAGTATTTT,CASSGGPAGLDTQYF
NA,TRBJ1-2,TRBD1,TRBV12-5,TGTGCTAGTGGTTCATCCAGGGGGCGCGTCTATGGCTACACCTTC,CASGSSRGRVYGYTF
NA,TRBJ2-1,NA,TRBV2,TGTGCCAGCAGTGAAGAAAAGCGGGAGCAGTTCTTC,CASSEEKREQFF
NA,TRBJ1-1,NA,TRBV12-5,TGTGCTAGTGGTTTGGTAGTAAGTAGGAACACTGAAGCTTTCTTT,CASGLVVSRNTEAFF
NA,TRBJ1-1,NA,TRBV19,TGTGCCAGTAGTTCCAGGGGAGGGAACACTGAAGCTTTCTTT,CASSSRGGNTEAFF
NA,TRBJ1-1,NA,TRBV11-2,TGTGCCAGCAGCTTAGTTGATGGGATGAACACTGAAGCTTTCTTT,CASSLVDGMNTEAFF
NA,TRBJ1-6,TRBD1,TRBV5-4,TGTGCCAGCAGCAAAACAGGGGGCAACTCACCCCTCCACTTT,CASSKTGGNSPLHF
NA,TRBJ1-4,NA,TRBV5-1,TGCGCCAGCAGCAGGGACGGAGTAAATGAAAAACTGTTTTTT,CASSRDGVNEKLFF
NA,TRBJ1-4,TRBD1,TRBV11-1,TGTGCCAGCAGCTCCGGACAGGGCGATGAAAAACTGTTTTTT,CASSSGQGDEKLFF
NA,TRBJ1-5,NA,TRBV27,TGTGCCAGCAGAAGAGGTAGTAGAAGCAATCAGCCCCAGCATTTT,CASRRGSRSNQPQHF
NA,TRBJ2-2,NA,TRBV5-1,TGCGCCAGCAGCTTCAACTCAGGGGCCGGGGAGCTGTTTTTT,CASSFNSGAGELFF
NA,TRBJ2-1,TRBD2,TRBV5-6,TGTGCCAGCAGCGCAACTAGCGGGAGTCGCTACAATGAGCAGTTCTTC,CASSATSGSRYNEQFF
NA,TRBJ2-2,NA,TRBV7-9,TGTGCCAGCAGGGGCGATTCGAACACCGGGGAGCTGTTTTTT,CASRGDSNTGELFF
NA,TRBJ1-4,NA,TRBV5-6,TGTGCCAGCCGGAGGAAAGATGAAAAACTGTTTTTT,CASRRKDEKLFF
NA,TRBJ2-1,TRBD2,TRBV9,TGTGCCAGCAGCCTAAGCGGGAGGAGCGACAATGAGCAGTTCTTC,CASSLSGRSDNEQFF
few,TRBJ1-6,NA,TRBV2,TGTGCCACCGGGACAATAACGTCACCCCTCCACTTT,CATGTITSPLHF
NA,TRBJ2-7,NA,TRBV11-2,TGTGCCAGCAGCTTAGATGGGACTCAGTACGAGCAGTACTTC,CASSLDGTQYEQYF
NA,TRBJ1-1,NA,TRBV7-9,TGTGCCAGCAGCTTAGAGGGGGGGACCGCCGTTCAGTTT,CASSLEGGTAVQF
NA,TRBJ2-1,TRBD2,TRBV29-1,TGCAGCGTTGAGGGACTAGCGGGCCCGAGCGATGAGCAGTTCTTC,CSVEGLAGPSDEQFF
once,TRBJ2-1,NA,TRBV5-4,TGTGCCAGCAGCTCTCAAACAGCGCGTAATATAAATGAGCAGTTCTTC,CASSSQTARNINEQFF
NA,TRBJ2-5,NA,TRBV5-5,TGTGCCAGCAGCTTGGAGACTCGGACAGCCGGAAGAAGACAAGAGACCCAGTACTTC,CASSLETRTAGRRQETQYF
NA,TRBJ2-7,TRBD2,TRBV6-1,TGTGCCAGCAGGTGGGAGGGGCGCTCCTACGAGCAGTACTTC,CASRWEGRSYEQYF
NA,TRBJ2-2,TRBD1,TRBV6-6,TGTGCCAGCAGCCACTCCACAGGGGGCACCGGGGAGCTGTTTTTT,CASSHSTGGTGELFF
few,TRBJ1-4,TRBD1,TRBV6-5,TGTGCCAGCAGTTACCCCGGACAGGGGGGGGAAAAACTGTTTTTT,CASSYPGQGGEKLFF
NA,TRBJ2-3,TRBD1,TRBV7-6,TGTGCCAGCAGCTTAGTAGGTTCCTCCGGGACAGGGCCGACAGATACGCAGTATTTT,CASSLVGSSGTGPTDTQYF